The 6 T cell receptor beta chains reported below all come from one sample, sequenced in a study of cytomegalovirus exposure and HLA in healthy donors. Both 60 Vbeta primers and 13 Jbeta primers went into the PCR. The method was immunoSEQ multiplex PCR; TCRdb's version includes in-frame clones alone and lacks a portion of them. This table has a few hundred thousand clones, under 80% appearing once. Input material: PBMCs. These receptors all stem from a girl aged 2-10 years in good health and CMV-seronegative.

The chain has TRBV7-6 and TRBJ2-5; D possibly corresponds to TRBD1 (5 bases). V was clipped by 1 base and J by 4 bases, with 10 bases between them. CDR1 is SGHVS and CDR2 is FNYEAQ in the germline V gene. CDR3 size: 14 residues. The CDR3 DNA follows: TGTGCCAGCAGCTTAGTATCAGGGCCAGAGACCCAGTACTTC. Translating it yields CASSLVSGPETQYF.

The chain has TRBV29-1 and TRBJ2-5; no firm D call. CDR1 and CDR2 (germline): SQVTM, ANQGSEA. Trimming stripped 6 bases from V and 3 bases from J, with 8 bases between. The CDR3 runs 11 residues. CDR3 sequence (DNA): TGCAGCGTAACACCGAAAGAGACCCAGTACTTC. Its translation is CSVTPKETQYF. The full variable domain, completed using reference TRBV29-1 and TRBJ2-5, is SAVISQKPSRDICQRGTSLTIQCQVDSQVTMMFWYRQQPGQSLTLIATANQGSEATYESGFVIDKFPISRPNLTFSTLTVSNMSPEDSSIYLCSVTPKETQYFGPGTRLLVL.

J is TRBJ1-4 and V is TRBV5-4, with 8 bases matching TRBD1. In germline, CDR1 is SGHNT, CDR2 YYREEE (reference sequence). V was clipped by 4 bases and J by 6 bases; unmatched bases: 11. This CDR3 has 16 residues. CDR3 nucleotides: TGTGCCAGCAGCATAAAGCCCGGGACAGGAGATGAAAAACTGTTTTTT. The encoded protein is CASSIKPGTGDEKLFF.

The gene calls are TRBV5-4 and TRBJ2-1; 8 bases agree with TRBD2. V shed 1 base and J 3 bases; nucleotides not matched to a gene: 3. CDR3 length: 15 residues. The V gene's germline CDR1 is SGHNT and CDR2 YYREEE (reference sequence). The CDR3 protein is CASSLPRGDYNEQFF. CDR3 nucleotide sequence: TGTGCCAGCAGCTTGCCGCGGGGGGACTACAATGAGCAGTTCTTC.

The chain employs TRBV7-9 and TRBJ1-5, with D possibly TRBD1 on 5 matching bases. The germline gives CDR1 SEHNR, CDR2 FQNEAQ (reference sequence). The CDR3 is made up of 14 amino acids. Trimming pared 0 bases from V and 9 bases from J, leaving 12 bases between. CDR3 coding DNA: TGTGCCAGCAGCTTAGCCGGGGGTGAAGTGCCCCAGCATTTT. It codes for CASSLAGGEVPQHF.

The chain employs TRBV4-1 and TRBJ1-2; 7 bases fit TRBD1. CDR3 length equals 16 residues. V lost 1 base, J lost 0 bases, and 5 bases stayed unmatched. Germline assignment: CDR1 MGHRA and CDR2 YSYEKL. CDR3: CASSQADRVTNYGYTF. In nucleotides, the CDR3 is TGCGCCAGCAGCCAAGCCGACAGGGTGACTAACTATGGCTACACCTTC.